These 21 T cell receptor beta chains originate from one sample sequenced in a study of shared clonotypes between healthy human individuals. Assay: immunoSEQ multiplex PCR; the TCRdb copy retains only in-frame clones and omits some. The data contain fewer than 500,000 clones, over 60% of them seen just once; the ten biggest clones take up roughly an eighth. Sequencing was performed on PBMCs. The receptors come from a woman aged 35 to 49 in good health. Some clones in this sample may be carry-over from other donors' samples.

This CDR3 is CASSQGVGSYNEQFF. The CDR3 DNA sequence: TGCGCCAGCAGCCAAGGGGTAGGCTCCTACAATGAGCAGTTCTTC. The chain couples TRBV4-3 to TRBJ2-1; D is unresolved. The CDR3 is made up of 15 amino acids. Germline CDR1 is LGHNA and CDR2 is YSLEER. The germline V and J ends were trimmed by 1 base and 0 bases, with 7 bases remaining between them.

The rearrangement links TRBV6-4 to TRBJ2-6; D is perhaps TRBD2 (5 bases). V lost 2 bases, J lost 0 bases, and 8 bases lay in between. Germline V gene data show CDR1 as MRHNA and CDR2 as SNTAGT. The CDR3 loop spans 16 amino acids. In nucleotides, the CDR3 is TGTGCCAGCAGTGACACGGGAAGCTCTGGGGCCAACGTCCTGACTTTC. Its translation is CASSDTGSSGANVLTF.

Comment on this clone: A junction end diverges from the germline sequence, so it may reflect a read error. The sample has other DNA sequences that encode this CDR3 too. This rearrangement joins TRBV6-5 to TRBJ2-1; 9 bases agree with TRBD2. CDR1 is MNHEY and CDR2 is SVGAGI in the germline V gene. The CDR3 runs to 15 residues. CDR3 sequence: CASSPLGLANNEQFF. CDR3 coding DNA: TGTGCTAGCAGCCCCTTGGGACTAGCAAACAATGAGCAGTTCTTC.

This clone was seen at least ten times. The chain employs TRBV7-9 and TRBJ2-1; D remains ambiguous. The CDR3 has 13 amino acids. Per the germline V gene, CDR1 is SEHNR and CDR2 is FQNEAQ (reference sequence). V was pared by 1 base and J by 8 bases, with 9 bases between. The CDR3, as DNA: TGTGCCAGCAGCTTAGGCGGTGGGGATGAGCAGTTCTTC. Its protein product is CASSLGGGDEQFF.

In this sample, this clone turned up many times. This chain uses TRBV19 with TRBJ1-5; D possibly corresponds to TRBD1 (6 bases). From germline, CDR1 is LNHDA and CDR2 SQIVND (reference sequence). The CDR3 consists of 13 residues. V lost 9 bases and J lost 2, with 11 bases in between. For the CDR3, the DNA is TGTGCCAGCACAGGACAGCGCAATCAGCCCCAGCATTTT. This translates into CASTGQRNQPQHF.

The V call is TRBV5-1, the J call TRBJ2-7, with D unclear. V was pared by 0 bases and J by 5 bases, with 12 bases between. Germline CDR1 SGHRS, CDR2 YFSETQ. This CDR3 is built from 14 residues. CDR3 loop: CASSLDGTTDEQYF. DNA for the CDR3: TGCGCCAGCAGCTTGGATGGCACCACTGACGAGCAGTACTTC.

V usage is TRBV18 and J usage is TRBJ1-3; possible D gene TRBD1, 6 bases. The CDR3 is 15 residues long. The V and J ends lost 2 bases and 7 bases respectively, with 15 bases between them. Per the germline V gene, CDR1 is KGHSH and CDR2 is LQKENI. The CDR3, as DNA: TGTGCCAGCTCACCAGGGGGGCGCAGGCTGAACACCATATATTTT. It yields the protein CASSPGGRRLNTIYF.

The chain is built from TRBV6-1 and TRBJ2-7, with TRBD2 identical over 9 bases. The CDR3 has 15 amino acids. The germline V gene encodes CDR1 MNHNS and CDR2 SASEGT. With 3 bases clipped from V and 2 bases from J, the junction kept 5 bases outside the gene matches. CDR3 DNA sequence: TGTGCCAGCAGTGAGCGGGAGGGCGAAGCCTACGAGCAGTACTTC. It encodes CASSEREGEAYEQYF.

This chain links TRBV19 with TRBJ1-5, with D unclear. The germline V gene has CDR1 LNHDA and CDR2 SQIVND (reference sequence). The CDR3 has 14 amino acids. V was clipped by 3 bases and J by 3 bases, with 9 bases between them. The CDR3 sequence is CASSIREFNQPQHF. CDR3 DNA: TGTGCCAGTAGTATTCGGGAATTCAATCAGCCCCAGCATTTT.

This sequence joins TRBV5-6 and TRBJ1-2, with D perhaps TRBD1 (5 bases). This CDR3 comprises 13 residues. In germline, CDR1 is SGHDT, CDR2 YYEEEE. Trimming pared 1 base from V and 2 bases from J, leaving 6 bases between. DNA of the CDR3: TGTGCCAGCAGCTTGAGGGACAACTATGGCTACACCTTC. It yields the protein CASSLRDNYGYTF.

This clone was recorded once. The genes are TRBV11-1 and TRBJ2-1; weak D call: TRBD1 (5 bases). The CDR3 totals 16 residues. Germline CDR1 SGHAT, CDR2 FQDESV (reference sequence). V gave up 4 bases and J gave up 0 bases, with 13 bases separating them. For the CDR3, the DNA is TGTGCCAGCAGCTCAACAGTGACAGCCTCCTACAATGAGCAGTTCTTC. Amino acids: CASSSTVTASYNEQFF.

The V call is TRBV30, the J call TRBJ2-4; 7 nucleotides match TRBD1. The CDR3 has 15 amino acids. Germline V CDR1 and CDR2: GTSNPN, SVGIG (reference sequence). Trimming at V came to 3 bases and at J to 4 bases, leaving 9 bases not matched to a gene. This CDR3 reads CAWSPGDRDKNIQYF. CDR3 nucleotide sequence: TGTGCCTGGAGCCCCGGCGACAGGGATAAAAACATTCAGTACTTC.

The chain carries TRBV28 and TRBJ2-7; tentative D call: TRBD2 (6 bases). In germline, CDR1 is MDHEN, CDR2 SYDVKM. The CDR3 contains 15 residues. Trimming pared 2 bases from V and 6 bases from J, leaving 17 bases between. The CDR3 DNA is TGTGCCAGCAGTTTACTCCAGGGAGGTATAGGCGAGCAGTACTTC. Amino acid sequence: CASSLLQGGIGEQYF.

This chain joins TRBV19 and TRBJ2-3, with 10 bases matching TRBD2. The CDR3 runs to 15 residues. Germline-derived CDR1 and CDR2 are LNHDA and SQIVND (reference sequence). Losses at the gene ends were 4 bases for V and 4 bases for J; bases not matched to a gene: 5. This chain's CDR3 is CASSKGSGRADTQYF. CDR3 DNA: TGTGCCAGTAGTAAAGGCAGCGGGAGGGCAGATACGCAGTATTTT.

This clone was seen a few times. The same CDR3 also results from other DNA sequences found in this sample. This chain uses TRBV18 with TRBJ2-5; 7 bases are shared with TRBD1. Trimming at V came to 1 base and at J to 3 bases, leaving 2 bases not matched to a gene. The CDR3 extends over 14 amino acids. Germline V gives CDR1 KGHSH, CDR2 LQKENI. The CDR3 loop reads CASSPLTGEETQYF. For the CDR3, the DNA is TGTGCCAGCTCACCACTTACAGGGGAAGAGACCCAGTACTTC.

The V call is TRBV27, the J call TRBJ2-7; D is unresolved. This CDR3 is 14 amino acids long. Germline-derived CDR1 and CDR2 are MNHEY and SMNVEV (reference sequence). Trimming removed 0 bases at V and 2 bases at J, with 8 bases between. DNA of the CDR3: TGTGCCAGCAGTTTATCGTGGCATACCTACGAGCAGTACTTC. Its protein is CASSLSWHTYEQYF.

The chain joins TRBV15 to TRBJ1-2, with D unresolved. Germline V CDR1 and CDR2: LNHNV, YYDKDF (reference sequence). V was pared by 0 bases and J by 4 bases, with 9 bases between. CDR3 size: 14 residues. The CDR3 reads CATSRDPRVYGYTF. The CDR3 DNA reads TGTGCCACCAGCAGAGATCCGAGGGTCTATGGCTACACCTTC.

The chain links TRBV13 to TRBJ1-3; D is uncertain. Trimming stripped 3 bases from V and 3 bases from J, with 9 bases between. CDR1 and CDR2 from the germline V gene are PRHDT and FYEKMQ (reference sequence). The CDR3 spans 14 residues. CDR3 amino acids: CASSFLGLGNTIYF. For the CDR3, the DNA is TGTGCCAGCAGCTTTTTGGGTCTTGGAAACACCATATATTTT.

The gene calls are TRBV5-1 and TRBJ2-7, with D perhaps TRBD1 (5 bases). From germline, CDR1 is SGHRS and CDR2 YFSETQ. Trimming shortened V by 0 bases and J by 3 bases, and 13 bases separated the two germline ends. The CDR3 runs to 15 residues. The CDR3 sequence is CASSLGQQEIYEQYF. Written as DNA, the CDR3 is TGCGCCAGCAGCTTGGGACAGCAGGAAATCTACGAGCAGTACTTC.

The CDR3 loop reads CSVTASEAFF. The DNA for the CDR3 is TGCAGTGTCACAGCCTCTGAAGCTTTCTTT. V is TRBV20-1 and J is TRBJ1-1; D gene uncertain. Trimming shortened V by 7 bases and J by 6 bases, and 9 bases separated the two germline ends. The CDR3 loop spans 10 amino acids. Germline V gene sequence: CDR1 DFQATT, CDR2 SNEGSKA (reference sequence).

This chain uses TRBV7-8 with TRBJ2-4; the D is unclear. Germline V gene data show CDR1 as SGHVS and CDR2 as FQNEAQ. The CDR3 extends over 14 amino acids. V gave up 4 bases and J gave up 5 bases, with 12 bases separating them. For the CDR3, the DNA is TGTGCCAGCAGCTCCCGTGGGTCCGAAAACATTCAGTACTTC. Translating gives CASSSRGSENIQYF.